This T cell receptor (beta chain) appears in the sequencing data of a study of T-cell reconstitution after alpha-beta-depleted transplantation in children. Preparing the TCRbeta library involved the use of unique molecular identifiers. One entry per CDR3 protein results from TCRdb running MiXCR on the PCR reads. Found here are 500,000 or so distinct CDR3 sequences, approximately 30% of them singletons; the top ten hold around 2.4%. In this sample, this clonotype turned up a few times. The receptor comes from a human donor who donated a stem cell graft to a child with aplastic anemia. Here the sequenced sample was PBMCs from the stem cell graft donor, taken from the stem cell graft.

The CDR3: CAWSVGGGTEAFF. DNA for the CDR3: TGTGCCTGGAGTGTTGGGGGGGGCACTGAAGCTTTCTTT. The rearrangement links TRBV30 to TRBJ1-1, with a possible D match to TRBD1 (5 bases). The CDR3 contains 13 residues. CDR1 is GTSNPN and CDR2 is SVGIG in the germline V gene (reference sequence). Deletions cut 0 bases from V and 4 bases from J, with 9 bases between.